The rows below give T cell receptor beta chains drawn from one sample of a study of beta chain features in type 1 diabetes. Profiling relied on immunoSEQ multiplex PCR, and the TCRdb table lists in-frame clones only, not all of them. The sample consists of over 120,000 clones, about 13% of them appearing once. The sample comprised central memory CD4+ T cells from blood. These receptors all stem from a man between 18 and 35 years old with type 1 diabetes. CDR3s include the opening cysteine and the closing phenylalanine or tryptophan. A D gene is named only where the DNA matches it firmly. Only some rows state a clone size, as once, few, many or a class for expanded clones.

CDR3 DNA: TGTGCCAGCAGTTACTTCGGCGGGAACACTGAAGCTTTCTTT
CDR3 protein: CASSYFGGNTEAFF
D gene: .
J gene: TRBJ1-1
V gene: TRBV7-9
clone size: .

CDR3 DNA: TGTGCCAGCAGCTCCCCTGACTTGTACACAGATACGCAGTATTTT
CDR3 protein: CASSSPDLYTDTQYF
D gene: .
J gene: TRBJ2-3
V gene: TRBV7-9
clone size: few

CDR3 DNA: TGTGCCAGCAGCCTGGAGTCCAATGACTATGGCTACACCTTC
CDR3 protein: CASSLESNDYGYTF
D gene: .
J gene: TRBJ1-2
V gene: TRBV7-8
clone size: few

CDR3 DNA: TGTGCCAGCAGCAGGACTAGATGGGGCACAGATACGCAGTATTTT
CDR3 protein: CASSRTRWGTDTQYF
D gene: TRBD2
J gene: TRBJ2-3
V gene: TRBV5-4
clone size: few

CDR3 DNA: TGTGCCAGCAGCTGGGACAGGGTTTCTGAAGCTTTCTTT
CDR3 protein: CASSWDRVSEAFF
D gene: TRBD1
J gene: TRBJ1-1
V gene: TRBV5-4
clone size: few

CDR3 DNA: TGTGCCAGTAGTCCCACCGCGGGGGCAGCCACCTACGAGCAGTACTTC
CDR3 protein: CASSPTAGAATYEQYF
D gene: .
J gene: TRBJ2-7
V gene: TRBV19
clone size: .

CDR3 DNA: TGTGCCAGCAGCTTGAGTCCGACAGAAGAGACCCAGTACTTC
CDR3 protein: CASSLSPTEETQYF
D gene: .
J gene: TRBJ2-5
V gene: TRBV11-2
clone size: .

CDR3 DNA: TGTGCCAGCAGCTTGGCTGGGGTTAGCGGCAATGAGCAGTTCTTC
CDR3 protein: CASSLAGVSGNEQFF
D gene: .
J gene: TRBJ2-1
V gene: TRBV5-4
clone size: few

CDR3 DNA: TGTGCCAGCAGACTAACAGGAACCGGGGAGCTGTTTTTT
CDR3 protein: CASRLTGTGELFF
D gene: .
J gene: TRBJ2-2
V gene: TRBV2
clone size: .

CDR3 DNA: TGTGCCAGCAGTCCCTCCTCTGGAAACACCATATATTTT
CDR3 protein: CASSPSSGNTIYF
D gene: .
J gene: TRBJ1-3
V gene: TRBV7-9
clone size: few

CDR3 DNA: TGTGCCAGCAAAAAACGGCAGGGCCACCAAGAGACCCAGTACTTC
CDR3 protein: CASKKRQGHQETQYF
D gene: .
J gene: TRBJ2-5
V gene: TRBV28
clone size: .

CDR3 DNA: TGTGCCAGCAGCGCACAGGGGGCAGGCACCGGGGAGCTGTTTTTT
CDR3 protein: CASSAQGAGTGELFF
D gene: TRBD1
J gene: TRBJ2-2
V gene: TRBV7-6
clone size: .

CDR3 DNA: TGTGCCAGCTCTACGGGACAACAAGAGACCCAGTACTTC
CDR3 protein: CASSTGQQETQYF
D gene: .
J gene: TRBJ2-5
V gene: TRBV18
clone size: .

CDR3 DNA: TGTGCCAGCAGTGAAGACCAGGGGTATCGTGAGACCCAGTACTTC
CDR3 protein: CASSEDQGYRETQYF
D gene: .
J gene: TRBJ2-5
V gene: TRBV2
clone size: .

CDR3 DNA: TGTGCCAGCAGCTTAATCCGTAACACCGGGGAGCTGTTTTTT
CDR3 protein: CASSLIRNTGELFF
D gene: .
J gene: TRBJ2-2
V gene: TRBV7-9
clone size: many

CDR3 DNA: TGCGCCAGCAGCCAAGAGGGAAGGGGCAATCAGCCCCAGCATTTT
CDR3 protein: CASSQEGRGNQPQHF
D gene: .
J gene: TRBJ1-5
V gene: TRBV4-1
clone size: .

CDR3 DNA: TGTGCCAGCAGCTCTAAAGCGGAGCAAGAGACCCAGTACTTC
CDR3 protein: CASSSKAEQETQYF
D gene: .
J gene: TRBJ2-5
V gene: TRBV5-6
clone size: .

CDR3 DNA: TGCGCCAGCAGTCCTGCCGGGACTACCTTCCAAGAGACCCAGTACTTC
CDR3 protein: CASSPAGTTFQETQYF
D gene: TRBD2
J gene: TRBJ2-5
V gene: TRBV5-1
clone size: .

CDR3 DNA: TGTGCCAGCAGACGCCAGGGGATCGGTTGGACCCAGTACTTC
CDR3 protein: CASRRQGIGWTQYF
D gene: .
J gene: TRBJ2-5
V gene: TRBV6-5
clone size: few

CDR3 DNA: TGTGCCCTCCGGGTACAGGGCCCTTCCTATGGCTACACCTTC
CDR3 protein: CALRVQGPSYGYTF
D gene: .
J gene: TRBJ1-2
V gene: TRBV10-3
clone size: .

CDR3 DNA: TGTGCCAGCAGCCCTCGGGCTAGGTGGGATACGCAGTATTTT
CDR3 protein: CASSPRARWDTQYF
D gene: .
J gene: TRBJ2-3
V gene: TRBV11-2
clone size: many

CDR3 DNA: TGTGCCATCAGTGACGGGATCCAAGAGACCCAGTACTTC
CDR3 protein: CAISDGIQETQYF
D gene: .
J gene: TRBJ2-5
V gene: TRBV10-3
clone size: few

CDR3 DNA: TGTGCTAGCAGCCCCTTAGGCGGGGTGGATGAGCAGTTCTTC
CDR3 protein: CASSPLGGVDEQFF
D gene: .
J gene: TRBJ2-1
V gene: TRBV7-7
clone size: many

CDR3 DNA: TGTGCCAGCAGCTTATATAGGGGCGCTGGAAACACCATATATTTT
CDR3 protein: CASSLYRGAGNTIYF
D gene: .
J gene: TRBJ1-3
V gene: TRBV11-2
clone size: .

CDR3 DNA: TGTGCCAGCACAGGGGGTACTGAAGCTTTCTTT
CDR3 protein: CASTGGTEAFF
D gene: TRBD1
J gene: TRBJ1-1
V gene: TRBV2
clone size: .

CDR3 DNA: TGTGCCAGCAGCTTAGAGTCCCGCCCCCGGGAGGGGCAGTTCTTC
CDR3 protein: CASSLESRPREGQFF
D gene: TRBD2
J gene: TRBJ2-1
V gene: TRBV11-2
clone size: few

CDR3 DNA: TGCAGGCCCGGGACACGGGAGACCCAGTACTTC
CDR3 protein: CRPGTRETQYF
D gene: .
J gene: TRBJ2-5
V gene: TRBV20-1
clone size: .

CDR3 DNA: TGCGCCAGCAGCCAAGGAGACAGGGGGAACTACGAGCAGTACTTC
CDR3 protein: CASSQGDRGNYEQYF
D gene: TRBD1
J gene: TRBJ2-7
V gene: TRBV4-1
clone size: many

CDR3 DNA: TGTGCCTGGAGCGAAGGGAACCCAGATACGCAGTATTTT
CDR3 protein: CAWSEGNPDTQYF
D gene: .
J gene: TRBJ2-3
V gene: TRBV30
clone size: .

CDR3 DNA: TGTGCCAGCAGTGAGGGGTTTCGGGGAAATTCACCCCTCCACTTT
CDR3 protein: CASSEGFRGNSPLHF
D gene: .
J gene: TRBJ1-6
V gene: TRBV2
clone size: few

CDR3 DNA: TGTGCCAGCAGCTTCGGCCAGTCGGGTGGCTACACCTTC
CDR3 protein: CASSFGQSGGYTF
D gene: .
J gene: TRBJ1-2
V gene: TRBV7-3
clone size: few

CDR3 DNA: TGTGCCAGCAGTGATTTCGACAGGTCGGACTATGGCTACACCTTC
CDR3 protein: CASSDFDRSDYGYTF
D gene: .
J gene: TRBJ1-2
V gene: TRBV25-1
clone size: .

CDR3 DNA: TGTGCCAGCGGGATACACAGCCGGGGTGAAAAACTGTTTTTT
CDR3 protein: CASGIHSRGEKLFF
D gene: .
J gene: TRBJ1-4
V gene: TRBV6-5
clone size: .

CDR3 DNA: TGCGCCAGCAGCCCCGGCGGGACGGCAACTAATGAAAAACTGTTTTTT
CDR3 protein: CASSPGGTATNEKLFF
D gene: .
J gene: TRBJ1-4
V gene: TRBV5-1
clone size: few

CDR3 DNA: TGTGCCAGCAGACTTCCGGGGCAGGGTAGCTATGGCTACACCTTC
CDR3 protein: CASRLPGQGSYGYTF
D gene: .
J gene: TRBJ1-2
V gene: TRBV5-4
clone size: .

CDR3 DNA: TGTGCCACCAGCAGAGAATGGGGCAGCGGCAATCAGCCCCAGCATTTT
CDR3 protein: CATSREWGSGNQPQHF
D gene: .
J gene: TRBJ1-5
V gene: TRBV15
clone size: .

CDR3 DNA: TGCGCCAGCAGCTTAAAGGGGCCTGCCCCGGGACAGTTTACCTACGAGCAGTACTTC
CDR3 protein: CASSLKGPAPGQFTYEQYF
D gene: TRBD1
J gene: TRBJ2-7
V gene: TRBV5-1
clone size: many

CDR3 DNA: TGCAGCATATCGCGGTCTAGCGGGGGGGGTGAGCAGTTCTTC
CDR3 protein: CSISRSSGGGEQFF
D gene: TRBD2
J gene: TRBJ2-1
V gene: TRBV29-1
clone size: few